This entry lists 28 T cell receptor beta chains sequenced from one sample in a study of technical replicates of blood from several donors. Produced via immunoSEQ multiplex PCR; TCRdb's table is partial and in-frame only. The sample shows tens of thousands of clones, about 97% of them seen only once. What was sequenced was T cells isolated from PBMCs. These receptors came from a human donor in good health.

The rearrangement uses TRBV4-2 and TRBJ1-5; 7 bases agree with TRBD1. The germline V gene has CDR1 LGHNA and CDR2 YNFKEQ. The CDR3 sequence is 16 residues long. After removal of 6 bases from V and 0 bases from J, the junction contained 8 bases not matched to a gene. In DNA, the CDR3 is TGTGCCAGCAGGCAGAACACAGGGGATAGCAATCAGCCCCAGCATTTT. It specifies CASRQNTGDSNQPQHF.

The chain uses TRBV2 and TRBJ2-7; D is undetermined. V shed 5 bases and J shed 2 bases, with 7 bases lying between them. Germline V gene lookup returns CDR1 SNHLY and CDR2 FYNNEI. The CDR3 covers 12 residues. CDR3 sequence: CASSWLAYEQYF. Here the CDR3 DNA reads TGTGCCAGCAGTTGGCTAGCCTACGAGCAGTACTTC.

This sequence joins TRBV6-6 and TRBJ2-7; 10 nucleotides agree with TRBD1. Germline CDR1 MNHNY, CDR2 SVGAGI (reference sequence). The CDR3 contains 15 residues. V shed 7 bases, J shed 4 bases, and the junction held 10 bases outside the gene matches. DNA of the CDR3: TGTGCCAGCATCGAACACCGGGACAGGGGTTACGAGCAGTACTTC. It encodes CASIEHRDRGYEQYF.

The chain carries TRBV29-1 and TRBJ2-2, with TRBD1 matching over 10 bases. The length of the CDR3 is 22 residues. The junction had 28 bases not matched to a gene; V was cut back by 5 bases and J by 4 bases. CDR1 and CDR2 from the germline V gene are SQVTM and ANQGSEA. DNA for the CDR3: TGCAGCGTTAACGCGGGGACAGGGGAATCGGGAGAACTTTGGGGGGGCACCGGGGAGCTGTTTTTT. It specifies CSVNAGTGESGELWGGTGELFF.

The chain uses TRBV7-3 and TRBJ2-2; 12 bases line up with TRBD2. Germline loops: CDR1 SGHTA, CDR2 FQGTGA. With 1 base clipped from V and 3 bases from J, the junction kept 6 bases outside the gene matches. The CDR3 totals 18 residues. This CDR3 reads CASSLRLAGGPYTGELFF. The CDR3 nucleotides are TGTGCCAGCAGCTTAAGGCTAGCGGGAGGGCCGTACACCGGGGAGCTGTTTTTT. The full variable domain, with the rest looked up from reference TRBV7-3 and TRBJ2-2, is GAGVSQTPSNKVTEKGKYVELRCDPISGHTALYWYRQSLGQGPEFLIYFQGTGAADDSGLPNDRFFAVRPEGSVSTLKIQRTERGDSAVYLCASSLRLAGGPYTGELFFGEGSRLTVL.

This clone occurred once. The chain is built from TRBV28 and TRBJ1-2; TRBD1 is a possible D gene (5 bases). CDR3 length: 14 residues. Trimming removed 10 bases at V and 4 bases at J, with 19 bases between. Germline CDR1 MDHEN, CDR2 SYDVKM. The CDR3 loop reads CATLGRDRVYGYTF. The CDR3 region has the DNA TGTGCCACCTTAGGCAGGGATCGGGTCTATGGCTACACCTTC.

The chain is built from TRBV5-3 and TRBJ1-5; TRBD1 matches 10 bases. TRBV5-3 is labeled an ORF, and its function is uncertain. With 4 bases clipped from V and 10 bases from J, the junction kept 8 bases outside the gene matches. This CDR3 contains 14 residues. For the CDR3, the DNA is TGTGCCAGAAGCCCTCGGGACAGGGGAGGCCCCCAGCATTTT. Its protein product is CARSPRDRGGPQHF.

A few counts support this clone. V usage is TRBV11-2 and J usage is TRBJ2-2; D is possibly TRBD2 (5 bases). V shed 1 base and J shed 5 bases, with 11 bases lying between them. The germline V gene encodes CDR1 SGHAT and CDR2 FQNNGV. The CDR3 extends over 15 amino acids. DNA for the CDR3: TGTGCCAGCAGCTTAGTGCTAGCTGGTACCGGGGAGCTGTTTTTT. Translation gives CASSLVLAGTGELFF.

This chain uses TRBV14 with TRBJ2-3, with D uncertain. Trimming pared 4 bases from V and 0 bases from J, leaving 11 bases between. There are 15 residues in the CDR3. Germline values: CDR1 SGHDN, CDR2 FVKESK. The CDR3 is CASSLRISSTDTQYF. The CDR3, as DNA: TGTGCCAGCAGCCTGAGAATTTCTAGCACAGATACGCAGTATTTT.

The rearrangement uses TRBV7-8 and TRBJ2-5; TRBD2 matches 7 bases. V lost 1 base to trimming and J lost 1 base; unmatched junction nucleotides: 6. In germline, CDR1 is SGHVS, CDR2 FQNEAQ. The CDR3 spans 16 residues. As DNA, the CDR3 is TGTGCCAGCAGCTTAGTTAGGGCTAGCGGCCAAGAGACCCAGTACTTC. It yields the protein CASSLVRASGQETQYF. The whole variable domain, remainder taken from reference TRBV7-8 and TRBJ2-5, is GAGVSQSPRYKVAKRGQDVALRCDPISGHVSLFWYQQALGQGPEFLTYFQNEAQLDKSGLPSDRFFAERPEGSVSTLKIQRTQQEDSAVYLCASSLVRASGQETQYFGPGTRLLVL.

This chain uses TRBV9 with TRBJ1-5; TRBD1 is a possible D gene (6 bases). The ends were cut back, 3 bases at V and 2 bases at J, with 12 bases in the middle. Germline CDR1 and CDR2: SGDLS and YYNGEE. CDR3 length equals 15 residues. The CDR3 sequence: CASSGGGGGNQPQHF. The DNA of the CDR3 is TGTGCCAGCAGCGGAGGGGGGGGAGGCAATCAGCCCCAGCATTTT.

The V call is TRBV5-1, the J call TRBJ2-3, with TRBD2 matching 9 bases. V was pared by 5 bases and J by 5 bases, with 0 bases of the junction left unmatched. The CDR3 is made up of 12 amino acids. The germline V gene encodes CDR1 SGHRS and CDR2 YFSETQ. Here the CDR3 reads CASRREGDTQYF. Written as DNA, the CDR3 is TGCGCCAGCAGGCGGGAGGGAGATACGCAGTATTTT. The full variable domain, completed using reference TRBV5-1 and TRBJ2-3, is KAGVTQTPRYLIKTRGQQVTLSCSPISGHRSVSWYQQTPGQGLQFLFEYFSETQRNKGNFPGRFSGRQFSNSRSEMNVSTLELGDSALYLCASRREGDTQYFGPGTRLTVL.

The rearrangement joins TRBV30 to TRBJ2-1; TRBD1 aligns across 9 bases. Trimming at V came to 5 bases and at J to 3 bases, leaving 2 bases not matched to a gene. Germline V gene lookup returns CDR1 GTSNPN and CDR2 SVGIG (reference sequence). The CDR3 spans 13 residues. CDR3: CAWGQGYYNEQFF. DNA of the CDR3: TGTGCCTGGGGACAGGGGTACTACAATGAGCAGTTCTTC.

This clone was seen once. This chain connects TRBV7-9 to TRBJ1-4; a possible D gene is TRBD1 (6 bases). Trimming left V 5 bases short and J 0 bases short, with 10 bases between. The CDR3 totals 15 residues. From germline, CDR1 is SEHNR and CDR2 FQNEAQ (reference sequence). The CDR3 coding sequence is TGTGCCAGCAGCACCGGACAGTCAACTAATGAAAAACTGTTTTTT. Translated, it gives CASSTGQSTNEKLFF.

In DNA form, the CDR3 reads TGTGCCAGCAGCTTATCAGGGAACACCGGGGAGCTGTTTTTT. This sequence encodes CASSLSGNTGELFF. The rearrangement links TRBV7-3 to TRBJ2-2, with D unclear. Germline V CDR1 and CDR2: SGHTA, FQGTGA. With 2 bases removed from V and 1 base from J, the gap between germline ends came to 5 bases. This CDR3 has 14 amino acids. Full variable domain (remainder filled in from reference TRBV7-3 and TRBJ2-2): GAGVSQTPSNKVTEKGKYVELRCDPISGHTALYWYRQSLGQGPEFLIYFQGTGAADDSGLPNDRFFAVRPEGSVSTLKIQRTERGDSAVYLCASSLSGNTGELFFGEGSRLTVL.

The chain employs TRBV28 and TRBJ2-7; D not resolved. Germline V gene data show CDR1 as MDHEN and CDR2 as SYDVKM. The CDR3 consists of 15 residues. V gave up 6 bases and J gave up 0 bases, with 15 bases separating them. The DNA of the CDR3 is TGTGCCAGCAGCCCCTTAACTTGGAGCTCCTACGAGCAGTACTTC. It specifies CASSPLTWSSYEQYF.

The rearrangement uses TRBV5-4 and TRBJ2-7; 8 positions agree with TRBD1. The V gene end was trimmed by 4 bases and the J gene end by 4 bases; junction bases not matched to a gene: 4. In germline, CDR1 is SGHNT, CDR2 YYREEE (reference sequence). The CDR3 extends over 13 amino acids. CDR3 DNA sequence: TGTGCCAGCAGCGGGACAGGCCTATACGAGCAGTACTTC. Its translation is CASSGTGLYEQYF.

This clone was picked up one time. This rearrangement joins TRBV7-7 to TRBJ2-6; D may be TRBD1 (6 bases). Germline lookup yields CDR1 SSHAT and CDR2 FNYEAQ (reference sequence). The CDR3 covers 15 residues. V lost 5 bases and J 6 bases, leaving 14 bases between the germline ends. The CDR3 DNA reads TGTGCCAGCAGCCCGCAGGGGCTTGAGGCCAACGTCCTGACTTTC. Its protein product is CASSPQGLEANVLTF.

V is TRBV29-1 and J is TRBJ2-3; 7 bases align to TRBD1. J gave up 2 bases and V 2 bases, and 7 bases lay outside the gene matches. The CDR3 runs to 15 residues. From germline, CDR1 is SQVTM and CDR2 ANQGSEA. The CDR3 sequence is CSVEFWTGYTDTQYF. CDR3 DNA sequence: TGCAGCGTTGAATTCTGGACAGGATACACAGATACGCAGTATTTT.

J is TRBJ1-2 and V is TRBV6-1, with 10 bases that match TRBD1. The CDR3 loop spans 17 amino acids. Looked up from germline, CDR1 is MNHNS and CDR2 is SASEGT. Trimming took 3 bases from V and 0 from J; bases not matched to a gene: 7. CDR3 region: CASSEGQGNTPNYGYTF. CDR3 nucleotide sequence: TGTGCCAGCAGTGAGGGACAGGGGAATACCCCTAACTATGGCTACACCTTC.

The CDR3 DNA follows: TGTGCCAGCAGCGAAACAGGAAACACTGAAGCTTTCTTT. Translation gives CASSETGNTEAFF. The genes are TRBV5-4 and TRBJ1-1; D perhaps matches TRBD1 (5 bases). Germline values: CDR1 SGHNT, CDR2 YYREEE (reference sequence). The CDR3 has 13 amino acids. Trimming took 4 bases from V and 2 from J, leaving 9 bases between them. The complete variable domain, with remaining parts taken from reference TRBV5-4 and TRBJ1-1, reads ETGVTQSPTHLIKTRGQQVTLRCSSQSGHNTVSWYQQALGQGPQFIFQYYREEENGRGNFPPRFSGLQFPNYSSELNVNALELDDSALYLCASSETGNTEAFFGQGTRLTVV.

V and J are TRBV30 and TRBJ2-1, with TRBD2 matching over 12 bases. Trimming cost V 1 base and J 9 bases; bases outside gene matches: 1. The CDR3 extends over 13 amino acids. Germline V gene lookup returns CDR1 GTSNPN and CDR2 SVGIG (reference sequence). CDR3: CAWSGLAGVEQFF. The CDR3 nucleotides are TGTGCCTGGAGTGGACTAGCGGGAGTTGAGCAGTTCTTC.

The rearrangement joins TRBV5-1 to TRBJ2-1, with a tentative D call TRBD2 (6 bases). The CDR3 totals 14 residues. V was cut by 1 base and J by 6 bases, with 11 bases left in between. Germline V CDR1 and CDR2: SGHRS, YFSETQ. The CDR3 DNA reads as TGCGCCAGCAGCTTGTCGGGAGTCGTCAATGAGCAGTTCTTC. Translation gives CASSLSGVVNEQFF.

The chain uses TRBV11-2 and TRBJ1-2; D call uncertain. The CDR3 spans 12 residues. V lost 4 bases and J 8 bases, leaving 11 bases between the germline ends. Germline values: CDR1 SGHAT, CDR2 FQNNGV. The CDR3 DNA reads TGTGCCAGCAGCTCTCACTCCTGGGGCTACACCTTC. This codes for CASSSHSWGYTF.

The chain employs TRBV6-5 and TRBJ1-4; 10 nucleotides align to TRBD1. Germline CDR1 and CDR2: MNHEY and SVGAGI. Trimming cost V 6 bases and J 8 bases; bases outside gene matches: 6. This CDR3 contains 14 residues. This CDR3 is CASREDRGSEKLFF. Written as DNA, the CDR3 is TGTGCCAGCAGAGAGGACAGGGGGTCGGAAAAACTGTTTTTT.

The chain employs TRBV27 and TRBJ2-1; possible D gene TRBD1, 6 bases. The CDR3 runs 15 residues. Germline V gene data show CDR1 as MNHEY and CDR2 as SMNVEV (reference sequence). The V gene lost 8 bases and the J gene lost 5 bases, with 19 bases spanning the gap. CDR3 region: CASLNRARGDNEQFF. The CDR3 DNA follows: TGTGCCAGCTTAAATAGGGCCAGGGGTGACAATGAGCAGTTCTTC.

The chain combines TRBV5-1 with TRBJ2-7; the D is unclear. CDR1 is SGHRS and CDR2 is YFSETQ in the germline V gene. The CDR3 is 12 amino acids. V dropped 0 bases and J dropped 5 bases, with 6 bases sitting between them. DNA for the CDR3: TGCGCCAGCAGCTTGGTAGCACACGAGCAGTACTTC. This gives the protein CASSLVAHEQYF.

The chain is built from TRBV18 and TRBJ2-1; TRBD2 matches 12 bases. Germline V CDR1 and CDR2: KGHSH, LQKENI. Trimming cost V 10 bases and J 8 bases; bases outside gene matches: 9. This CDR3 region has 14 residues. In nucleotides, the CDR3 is TGTGCCACCCAGACTAGCGGGAGAGGGGATGAGCAGTTCTTC. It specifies CATQTSGRGDEQFF.